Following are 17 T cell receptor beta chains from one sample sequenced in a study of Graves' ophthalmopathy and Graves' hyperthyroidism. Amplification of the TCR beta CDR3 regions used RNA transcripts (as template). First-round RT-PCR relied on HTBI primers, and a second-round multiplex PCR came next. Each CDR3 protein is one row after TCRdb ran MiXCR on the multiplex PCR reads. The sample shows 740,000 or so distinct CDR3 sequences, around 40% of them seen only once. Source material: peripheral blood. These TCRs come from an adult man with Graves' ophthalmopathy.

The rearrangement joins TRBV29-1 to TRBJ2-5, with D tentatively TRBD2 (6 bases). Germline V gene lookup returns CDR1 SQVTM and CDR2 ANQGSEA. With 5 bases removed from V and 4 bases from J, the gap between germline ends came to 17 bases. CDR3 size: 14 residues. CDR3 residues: CSVKQFGGVETQYF. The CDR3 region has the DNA TGCAGCGTTAAACAATTCGGGGGAGTAGAGACCCAGTACTTC.

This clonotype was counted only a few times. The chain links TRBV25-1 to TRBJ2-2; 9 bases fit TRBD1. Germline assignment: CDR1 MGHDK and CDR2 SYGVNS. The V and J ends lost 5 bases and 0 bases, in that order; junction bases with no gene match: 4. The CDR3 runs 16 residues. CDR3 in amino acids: CASSQWTGANTGELFF. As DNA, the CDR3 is TGTGCCAGCAGTCAATGGACAGGGGCGAACACCGGGGAGCTGTTTTTT.

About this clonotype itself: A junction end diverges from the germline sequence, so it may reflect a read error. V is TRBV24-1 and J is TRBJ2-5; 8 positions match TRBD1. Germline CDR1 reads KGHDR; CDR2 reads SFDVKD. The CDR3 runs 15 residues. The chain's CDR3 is CASSPDGQGRETQYF. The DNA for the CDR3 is TGTGCCAGCAGTCCAGACGGACAGGGCAGAGAGACCCAGTACTTC.

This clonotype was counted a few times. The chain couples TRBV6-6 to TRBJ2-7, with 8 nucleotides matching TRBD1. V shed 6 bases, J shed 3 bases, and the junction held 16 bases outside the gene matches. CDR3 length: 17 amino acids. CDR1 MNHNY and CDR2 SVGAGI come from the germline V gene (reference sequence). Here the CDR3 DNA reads TGTGCCAGCAGCTCACCCCTGGACAGGGCTGCAAACTACGAGCAGTACTTC. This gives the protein CASSSPLDRAANYEQYF.

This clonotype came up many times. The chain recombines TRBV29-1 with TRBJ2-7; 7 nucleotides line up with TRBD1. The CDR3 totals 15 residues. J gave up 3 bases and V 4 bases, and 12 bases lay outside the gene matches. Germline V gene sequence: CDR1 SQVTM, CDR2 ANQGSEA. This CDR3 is CSVGTGGDSYYEQYF. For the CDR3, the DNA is TGCAGCGTTGGGACAGGTGGCGACTCCTACTACGAGCAGTACTTC.

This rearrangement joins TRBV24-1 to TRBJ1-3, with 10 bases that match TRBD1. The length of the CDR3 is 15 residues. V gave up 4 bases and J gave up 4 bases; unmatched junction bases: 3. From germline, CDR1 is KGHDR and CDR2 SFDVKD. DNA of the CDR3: TGTGCCACCAGTGACCCGACAGGGGGCGGAAACACCATATATTTT. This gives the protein CATSDPTGGGNTIYF.

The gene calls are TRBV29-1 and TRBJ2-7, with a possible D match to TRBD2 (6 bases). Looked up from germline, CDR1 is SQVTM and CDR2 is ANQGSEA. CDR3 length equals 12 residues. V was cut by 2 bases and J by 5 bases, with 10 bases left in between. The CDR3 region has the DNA TGCAGCGTTGAACTAGCGTGGAACGAGCAGTACTTC. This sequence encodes CSVELAWNEQYF.

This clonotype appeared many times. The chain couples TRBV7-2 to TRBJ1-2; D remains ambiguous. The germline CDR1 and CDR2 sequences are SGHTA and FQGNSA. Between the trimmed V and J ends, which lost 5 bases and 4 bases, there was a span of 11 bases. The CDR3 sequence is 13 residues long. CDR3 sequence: CASSDTPLYGYTF. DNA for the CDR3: TGTGCCAGCAGCGATACACCTCTCTATGGCTACACCTTC.

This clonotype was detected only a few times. The CDR3 loop reads CASSPTGGSSNEKLFF. The CDR3 DNA sequence: TGTGCCAGCAGCCCGACCGGGGGCTCGAGTAATGAAAAACTGTTTTTT. The chain uses TRBV11-2 and TRBJ1-4; a weak D match, TRBD1 (6 bases). Germline V gene data show CDR1 as SGHAT and CDR2 as FQNNGV. This CDR3 comprises 16 residues. Trimming pared 5 bases from V and 4 bases from J, leaving 17 bases between.

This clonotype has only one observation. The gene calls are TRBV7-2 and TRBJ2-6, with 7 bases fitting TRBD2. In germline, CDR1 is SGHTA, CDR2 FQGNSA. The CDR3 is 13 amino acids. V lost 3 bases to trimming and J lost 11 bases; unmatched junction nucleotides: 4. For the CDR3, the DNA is TGTGCCAGCAGCTTCGGGAGGTCCTACGTCCTGACTTTC. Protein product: CASSFGRSYVLTF.

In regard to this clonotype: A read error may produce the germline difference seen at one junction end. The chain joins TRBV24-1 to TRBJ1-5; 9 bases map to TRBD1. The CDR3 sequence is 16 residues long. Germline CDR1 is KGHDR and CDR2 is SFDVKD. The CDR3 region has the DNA TGTGCCAGCAGTGAATGGACAGGGGCGGGCAATCAGCCCCAGCATTTT. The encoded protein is CASSEWTGAGNQPQHF.

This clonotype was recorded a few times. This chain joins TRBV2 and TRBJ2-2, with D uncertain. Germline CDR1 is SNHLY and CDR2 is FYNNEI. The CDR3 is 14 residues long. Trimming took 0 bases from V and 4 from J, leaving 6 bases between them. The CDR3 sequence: CASSEARFTGELFF. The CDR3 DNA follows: TGTGCCAGCAGTGAAGCTAGGTTCACCGGGGAGCTGTTTTTT. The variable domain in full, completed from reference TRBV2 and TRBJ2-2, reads EPEVTQTPSHQVTQMGQEVILRCVPISNHLYFYWYRQILGQKVEFLVSFYNNEISEKSEIFDDQFSVERPDGSNFTLKIRSTKLEDSAMYFCASSEARFTGELFFGEGSRLTVL.

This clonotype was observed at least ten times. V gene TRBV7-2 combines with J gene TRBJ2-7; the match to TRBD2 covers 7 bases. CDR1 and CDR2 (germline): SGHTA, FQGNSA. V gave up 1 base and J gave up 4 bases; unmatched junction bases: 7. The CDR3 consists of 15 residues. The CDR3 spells CASSLVAGEGYEQYF. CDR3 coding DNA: TGTGCCAGCAGCTTAGTGGCGGGAGAGGGGTACGAGCAGTACTTC.

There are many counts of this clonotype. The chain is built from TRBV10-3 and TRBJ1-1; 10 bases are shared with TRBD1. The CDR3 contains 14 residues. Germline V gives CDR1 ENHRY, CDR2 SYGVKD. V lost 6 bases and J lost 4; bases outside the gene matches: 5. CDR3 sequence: CAISGQGVPTEAFF. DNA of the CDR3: TGTGCCATCAGCGGACAGGGGGTCCCCACTGAAGCTTTCTTT.

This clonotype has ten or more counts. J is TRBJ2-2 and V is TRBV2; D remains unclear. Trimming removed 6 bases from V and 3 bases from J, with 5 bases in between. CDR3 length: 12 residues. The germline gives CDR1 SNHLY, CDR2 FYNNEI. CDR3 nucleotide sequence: TGTGCCAGCAGATACCACACCGGGGAGCTGTTTTTT. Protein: CASRYHTGELFF.

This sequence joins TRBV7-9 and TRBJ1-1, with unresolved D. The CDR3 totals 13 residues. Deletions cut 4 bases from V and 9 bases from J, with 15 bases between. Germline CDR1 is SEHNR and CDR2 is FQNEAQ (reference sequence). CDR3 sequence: CASSSEVSPQAFF. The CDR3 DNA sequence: TGTGCCAGCAGCTCCGAGGTGAGCCCCCAAGCTTTCTTT.

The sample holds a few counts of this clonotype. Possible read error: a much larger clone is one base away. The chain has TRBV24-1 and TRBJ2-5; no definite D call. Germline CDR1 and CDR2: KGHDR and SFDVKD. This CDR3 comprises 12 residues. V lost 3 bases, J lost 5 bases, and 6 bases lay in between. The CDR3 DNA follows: TGTGCCACCAGTGATGCGACGGAGACCCAGTACTTC. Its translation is CATSDATETQYF.